The clone carrying this T cell receptor (beta chain) was observed at least ten times. These data are taken from a study of spatial heterogeneity in lung cancer. Across the study: In raw reads, more than 9.5 appearances on average were recorded for each unique TCR and UMI combination.

Stated time point: sample taken at primary tumor resection. The donor group consisted of under 90 patients who had untreated, early-stage non-small cell lung cancer. Sequencing of whole RNA from tumor, nontumor lung or frozen PBMC involved no sorting. V was cut by 1 base and J by 8 bases, with 4 bases left in between. The CDR3 length is 11 residues. Each molecule of TCR cDNA was tagged with one unique molecular identifier. TCRdb reprocessed the 5' RACE reads via MiXCR and lists one record per CDR3 protein. Here the sample spans 40,000 to 55,000 distinct CDR3 sequences, approximately 6.3% being singletons.

Material: PBMCs, obtained at surgery. The V gene is TRBV12-3 or TRBV12-4, the J gene TRBJ2-3; D is unclear. This receptor was obtained from a female donor with early-stage non-small cell lung cancer. CDR3 sequence: CASSLEATQYF. The CDR3, as DNA: TGTGCCAGCAGTTTAGAGGCTACGCAGTATTTT.